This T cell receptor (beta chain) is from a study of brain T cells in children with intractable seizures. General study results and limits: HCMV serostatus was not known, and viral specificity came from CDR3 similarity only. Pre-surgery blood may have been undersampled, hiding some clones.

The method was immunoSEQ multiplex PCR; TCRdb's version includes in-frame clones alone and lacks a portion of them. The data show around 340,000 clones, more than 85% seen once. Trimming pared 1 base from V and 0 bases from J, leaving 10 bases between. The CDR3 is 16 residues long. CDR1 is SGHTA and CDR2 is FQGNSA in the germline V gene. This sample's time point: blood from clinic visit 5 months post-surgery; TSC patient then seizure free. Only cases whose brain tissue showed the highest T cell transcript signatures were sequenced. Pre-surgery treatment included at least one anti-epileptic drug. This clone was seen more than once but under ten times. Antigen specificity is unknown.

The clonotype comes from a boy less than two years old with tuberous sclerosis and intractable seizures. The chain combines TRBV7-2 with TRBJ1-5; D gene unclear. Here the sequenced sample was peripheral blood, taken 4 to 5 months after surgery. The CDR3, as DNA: TGTGCCAGCAGCTTAGTAAGTGGGAATAGCAATCAGCCCCAGCATTTT. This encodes CASSLVSGNSNQPQHF.